This paragraph covers one TCR beta chain sequence. This specimen comes from a study of blood T cell repertoires in COVID-19. Overall study: The United States, Italy and Spain were the sources of the acute and convalescent COVID-19 samples. The analysed material was cDNA or gDNA that came from T cells, B-cell-depleted T cells, or PBMCs.

This table comes from immunoSEQ multiplex PCR, and its TCRdb copy is limited to in-frame clones, with some not included. The sample yields more than 300,000 clones, 90% to 95% seen once. Cohort placement rested on clinical history that participants reported themselves. People in the exposed group encountered a COVID-19 case within 2 weeks before entering the study. V was cut by 4 bases and J by 0 bases, with 17 bases left in between. The germline V gene has CDR1 SGHNT and CDR2 YYREEE (reference sequence). The CDR3 consists of 16 residues. Material for sequencing was PBMCs or T cells enriched from blood (not recorded which). The clonotype originates from a woman aged 30 to 39 who had been exposed to COVID-19. This rearrangement joins TRBV5-4 to TRBJ2-7; possible D gene TRBD2, 7 bases. CDR3 nucleotide sequence: TGTGCCAGCAGCAGGGGGGGAGGGAACCCCTCCTACGAGCAGTACTTC. The encoded protein is CASSRGGGNPSYEQYF.